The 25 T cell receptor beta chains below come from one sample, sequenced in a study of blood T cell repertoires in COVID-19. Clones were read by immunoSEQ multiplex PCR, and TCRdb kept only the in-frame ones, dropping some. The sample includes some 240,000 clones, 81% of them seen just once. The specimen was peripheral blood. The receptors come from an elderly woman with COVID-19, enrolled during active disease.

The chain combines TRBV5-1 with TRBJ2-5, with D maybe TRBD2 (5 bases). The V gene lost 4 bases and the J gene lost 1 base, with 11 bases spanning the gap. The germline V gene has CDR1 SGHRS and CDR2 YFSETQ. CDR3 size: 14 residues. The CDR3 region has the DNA TGCGCCAGCAGCAGATCCGGACTCCAAGAGACCCAGTACTTC. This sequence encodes CASSRSGLQETQYF. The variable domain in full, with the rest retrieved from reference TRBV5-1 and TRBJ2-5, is KAGVTQTPRYLIKTRGQQVTLSCSPISGHRSVSWYQQTPGQGLQFLFEYFSETQRNKGNFPGRFSGRQFSNSRSEMNVSTLELGDSALYLCASSRSGLQETQYFGPGTRLLVL.

The CDR3: CASSQDLGNREAFF. The CDR3 DNA reads as TGTGCCAGCAGCCAAGATTTAGGAAACAGGGAAGCTTTCTTT. The chain carries TRBV3-1 (or the pseudogene TRBV3-2) and TRBJ1-1, with D possibly being TRBD1 (5 bases). Looked up from germline, CDR1 is LGHDT and CDR2 is YNNKEL (reference sequence). The V gene lost 0 bases and the J gene lost 8 bases, with 13 bases spanning the gap. This CDR3 region has 14 residues.

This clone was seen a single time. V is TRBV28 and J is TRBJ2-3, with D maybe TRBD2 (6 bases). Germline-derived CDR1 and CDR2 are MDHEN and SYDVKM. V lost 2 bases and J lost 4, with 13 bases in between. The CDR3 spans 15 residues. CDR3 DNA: TGTGCCAGCAGTTTAGAGCACGCGGGATCAGATACGCAGTATTTT. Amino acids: CASSLEHAGSDTQYF.

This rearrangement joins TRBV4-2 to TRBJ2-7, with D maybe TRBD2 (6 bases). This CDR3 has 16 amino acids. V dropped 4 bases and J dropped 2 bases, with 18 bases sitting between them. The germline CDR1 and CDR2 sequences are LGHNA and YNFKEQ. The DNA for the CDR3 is TGTGCCAGCAGCCCGACCGGGACTTTATCTACCTACGAGCAGTACTTC. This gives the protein CASSPTGTLSTYEQYF.

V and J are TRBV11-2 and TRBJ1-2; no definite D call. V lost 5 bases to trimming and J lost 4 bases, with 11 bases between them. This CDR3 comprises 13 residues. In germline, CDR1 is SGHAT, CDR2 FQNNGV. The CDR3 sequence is CASSPGLAYGYTF. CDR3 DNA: TGTGCCAGCAGCCCCGGGCTAGCCTATGGCTACACCTTC.

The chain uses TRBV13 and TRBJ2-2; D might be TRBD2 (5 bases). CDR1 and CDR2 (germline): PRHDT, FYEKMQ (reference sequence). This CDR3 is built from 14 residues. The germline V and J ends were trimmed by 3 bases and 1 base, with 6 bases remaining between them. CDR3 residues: CASSFGKNTGELFF. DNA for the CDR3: TGTGCCAGCAGCTTCGGGAAGAACACCGGGGAGCTGTTTTTT.

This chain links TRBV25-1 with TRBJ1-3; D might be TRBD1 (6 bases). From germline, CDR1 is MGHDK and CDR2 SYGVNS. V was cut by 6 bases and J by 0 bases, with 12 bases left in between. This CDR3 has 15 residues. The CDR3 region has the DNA TGTGCCAGCAGCAACGACAGGCCCTCTGGAAACACCATATATTTT. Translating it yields CASSNDRPSGNTIYF.

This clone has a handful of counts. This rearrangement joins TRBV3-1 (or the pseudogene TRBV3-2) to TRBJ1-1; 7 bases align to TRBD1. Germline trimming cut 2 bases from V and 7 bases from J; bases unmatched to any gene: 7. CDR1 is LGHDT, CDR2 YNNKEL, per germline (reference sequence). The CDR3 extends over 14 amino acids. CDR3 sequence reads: CASSQQGGWGEAFF. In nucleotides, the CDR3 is TGTGCCAGCAGCCAACAGGGGGGTTGGGGTGAAGCTTTCTTT.

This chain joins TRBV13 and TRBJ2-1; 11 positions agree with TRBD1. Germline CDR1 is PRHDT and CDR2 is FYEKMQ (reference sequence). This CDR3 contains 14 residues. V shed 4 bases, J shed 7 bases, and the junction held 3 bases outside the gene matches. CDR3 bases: TGTGCCAGCAGCTGGGGACAGGGGGTTAATGAGCAGTTCTTC. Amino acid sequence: CASSWGQGVNEQFF.

The CDR3 region has the DNA TGTGCCAGCTCACCGGAGTGGGAGACCCAGTACTTC. Residues: CASSPEWETQYF. V usage is TRBV18 and J usage is TRBJ2-5; D gene ambiguous. The germline CDR1 and CDR2 sequences are KGHSH and LQKENI. The V and J ends lost 3 bases and 5 bases respectively, with 7 bases between them. This CDR3 region has 12 residues.

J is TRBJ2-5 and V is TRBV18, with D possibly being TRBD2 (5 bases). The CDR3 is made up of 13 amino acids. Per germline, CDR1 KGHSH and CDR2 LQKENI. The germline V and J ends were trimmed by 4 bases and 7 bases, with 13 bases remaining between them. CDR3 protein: CASSLERDGTQYF. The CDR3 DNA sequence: TGTGCCAGCTCACTCGAACGGGATGGGACCCAGTACTTC.

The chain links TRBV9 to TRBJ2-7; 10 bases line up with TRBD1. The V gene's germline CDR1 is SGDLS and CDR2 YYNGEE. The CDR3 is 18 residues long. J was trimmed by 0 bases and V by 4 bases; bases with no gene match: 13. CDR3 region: CASSQTTGGGGFSYEQYF. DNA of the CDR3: TGTGCCAGCAGCCAAACGACAGGGGGCGGAGGGTTCTCCTACGAGCAGTACTTC.

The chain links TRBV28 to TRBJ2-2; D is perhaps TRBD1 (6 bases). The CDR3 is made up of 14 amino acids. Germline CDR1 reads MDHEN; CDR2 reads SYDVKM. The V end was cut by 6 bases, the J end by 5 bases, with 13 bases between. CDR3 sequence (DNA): TGTGCCAGCAGGGCACAGGGAAGGACCGGGGAGCTGTTTTTT. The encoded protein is CASRAQGRTGELFF. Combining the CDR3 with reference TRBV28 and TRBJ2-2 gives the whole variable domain DVKVTQSSRYLVKRTGEKVFLECVQDMDHENMFWYRQDPGLGLRLIYFSYDVKMKEKGDIPEGYSVSREKKERFSLILESASTNQTSMYLCASRAQGRTGELFFGEGSRLTVL.

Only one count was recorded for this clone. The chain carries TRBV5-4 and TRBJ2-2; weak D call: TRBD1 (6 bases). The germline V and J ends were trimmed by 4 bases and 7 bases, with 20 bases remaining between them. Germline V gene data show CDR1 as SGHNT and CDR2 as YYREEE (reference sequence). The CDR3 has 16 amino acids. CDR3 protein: CASSPRDRIRGGELFF. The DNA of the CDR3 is TGTGCCAGCAGCCCTCGAGACAGGATTAGAGGCGGGGAGCTGTTTTTT.

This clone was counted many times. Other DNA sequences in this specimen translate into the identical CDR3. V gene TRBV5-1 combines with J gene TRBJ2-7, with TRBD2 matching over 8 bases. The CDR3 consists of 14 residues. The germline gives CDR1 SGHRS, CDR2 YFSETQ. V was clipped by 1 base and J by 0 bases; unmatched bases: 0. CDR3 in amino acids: CASSLTSGSYEQYF. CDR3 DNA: TGCGCCAGCAGCTTGACTAGCGGCTCCTACGAGCAGTACTTC.

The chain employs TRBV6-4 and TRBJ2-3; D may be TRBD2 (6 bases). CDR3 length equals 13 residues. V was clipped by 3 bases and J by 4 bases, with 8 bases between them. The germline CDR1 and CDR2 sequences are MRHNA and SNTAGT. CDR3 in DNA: TGTGCCAGCAGTGAGTGGGGGGCAGATACGCAGTATTTT. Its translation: CASSEWGADTQYF.

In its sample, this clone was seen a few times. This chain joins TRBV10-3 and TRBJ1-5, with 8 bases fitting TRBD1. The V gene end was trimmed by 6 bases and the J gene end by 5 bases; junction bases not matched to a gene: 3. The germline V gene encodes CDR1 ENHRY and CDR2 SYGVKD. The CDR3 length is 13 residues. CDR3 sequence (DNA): TGTGCCATCAGGGGACAGGTCGATCAGCCCCAGCATTTT. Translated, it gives CAIRGQVDQPQHF.

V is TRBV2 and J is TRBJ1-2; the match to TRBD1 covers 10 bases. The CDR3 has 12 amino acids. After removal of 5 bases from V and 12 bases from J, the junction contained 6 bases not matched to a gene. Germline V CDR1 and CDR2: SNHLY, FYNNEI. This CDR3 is CASSIRDRGDTF. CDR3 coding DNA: TGTGCCAGCAGTATCCGGGACAGGGGAGACACCTTC.

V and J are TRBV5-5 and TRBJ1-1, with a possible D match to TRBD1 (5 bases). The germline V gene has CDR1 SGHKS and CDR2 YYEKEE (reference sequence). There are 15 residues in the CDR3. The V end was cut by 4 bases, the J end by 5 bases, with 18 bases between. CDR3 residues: CASSPSQQGRTEAFF. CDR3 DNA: TGTGCCAGCAGCCCGAGTCAGCAGGGTCGGACTGAAGCTTTCTTT. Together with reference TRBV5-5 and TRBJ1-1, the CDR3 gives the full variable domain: DAGVTQSPTHLIKTRGQQVTLRCSPISGHKSVSWYQQVLGQGPQFIFQYYEKEERGRGNFPDRFSARQFPNYSSELNVNALLLGDSALYLCASSPSQQGRTEAFFGQGTRLTVV.

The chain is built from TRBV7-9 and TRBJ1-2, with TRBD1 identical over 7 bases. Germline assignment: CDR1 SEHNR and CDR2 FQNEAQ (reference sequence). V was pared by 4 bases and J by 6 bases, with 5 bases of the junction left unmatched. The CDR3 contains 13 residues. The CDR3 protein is CASSWGQSHGYTF. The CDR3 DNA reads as TGTGCCAGCAGCTGGGGACAGTCCCATGGCTACACCTTC.

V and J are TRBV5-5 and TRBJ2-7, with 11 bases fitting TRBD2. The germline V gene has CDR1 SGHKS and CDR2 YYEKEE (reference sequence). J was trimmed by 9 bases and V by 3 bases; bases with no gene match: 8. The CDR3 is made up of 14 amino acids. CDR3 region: CASSSSGGSVVQYF. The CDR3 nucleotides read TGTGCCAGCAGCTCTAGCGGGGGGTCGGTTGTGCAGTACTTC.

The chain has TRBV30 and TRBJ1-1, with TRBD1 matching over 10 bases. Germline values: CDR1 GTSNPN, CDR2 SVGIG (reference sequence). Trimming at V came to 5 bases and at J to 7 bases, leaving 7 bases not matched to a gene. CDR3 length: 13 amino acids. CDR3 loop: CAWAGQGVGEAFF. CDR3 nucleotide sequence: TGTGCCTGGGCAGGACAGGGGGTAGGTGAAGCTTTCTTT.

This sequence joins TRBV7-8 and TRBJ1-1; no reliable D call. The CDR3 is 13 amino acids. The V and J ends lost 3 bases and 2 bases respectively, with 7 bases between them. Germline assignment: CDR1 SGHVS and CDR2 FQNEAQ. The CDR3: CASSFLINTEAFF. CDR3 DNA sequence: TGTGCCAGCAGCTTCCTAATTAACACTGAAGCTTTCTTT.

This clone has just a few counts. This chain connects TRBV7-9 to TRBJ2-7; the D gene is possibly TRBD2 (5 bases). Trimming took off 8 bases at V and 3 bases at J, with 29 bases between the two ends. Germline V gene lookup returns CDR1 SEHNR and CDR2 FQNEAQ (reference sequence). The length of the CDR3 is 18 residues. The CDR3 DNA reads TGTGCCAGCGCACCTCCACGATCGTTGGGCACCCGGGACTACGAGCAGTACTTC. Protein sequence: CASAPPRSLGTRDYEQYF.

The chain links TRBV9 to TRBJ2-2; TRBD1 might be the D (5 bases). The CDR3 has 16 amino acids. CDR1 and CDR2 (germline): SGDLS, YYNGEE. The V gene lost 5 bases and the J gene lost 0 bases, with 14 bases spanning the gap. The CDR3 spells CASRPEDRSNTGELFF. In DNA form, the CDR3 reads TGTGCCAGCAGGCCGGAAGACAGATCGAACACCGGGGAGCTGTTTTTT. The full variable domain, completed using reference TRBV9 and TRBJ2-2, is DSGVTQTPKHLITATGQRVTLRCSPRSGDLSVYWYQQSLDQGLQFLIQYYNGEERAKGNILERFSAQQFPDLHSELNLSSLELGDSALYFCASRPEDRSNTGELFFGEGSRLTVL.